The rows below give T cell receptor beta chains drawn from one sample of a study of T-cell reconstitution after alpha-beta-depleted transplantation in children. TCRdb reprocessed the PCR reads with MiXCR, giving one entry per CDR3 protein. This sample has 350,000 to 500,000 distinct CDR3 sequences, with roughly 43% found just once. The input for sequencing was PBMCs, taken before TCRalphabeta/CD19-depleted stem cell transplant. These receptors came from a girl under 10 years old with aplastic anemia, due to receive a stem cell transplant. CDR3s include the opening cysteine and the closing phenylalanine or tryptophan. The order of the fields is clone size, V gene, CDR3 protein. Clone sizes are given selectively: once, few, many, or a class where the clone is expanded.

abundance: many
v_gene: TRBV29-1
CDR3aa: CSAERGSSYNEQFF

abundance: .
v_gene: TRBV12-3/TRBV12-4
CDR3aa: CASRSWTGGAHEQYF

abundance: few
v_gene: TRBV20-1
CDR3aa: CSAEMGAAKNIQYF

abundance: many
v_gene: TRBV9
CDR3aa: CASSLGLAENNEQFF

abundance: .
v_gene: TRBV5-1
CDR3aa: CASSLEDRDNSPLHF

abundance: many
v_gene: TRBV6-5
CDR3aa: CASSYAGTANTGELFF

abundance: .
v_gene: TRBV7-2
CDR3aa: CASSLAMVGLAGRDTQYF

abundance: .
v_gene: TRBV7-2
CDR3aa: CASSATGISSYEQYF

abundance: few
v_gene: TRBV5-1
CDR3aa: CASSLAGQSYNEQFF

abundance: few
v_gene: TRBV6-2/TRBV6-3
CDR3aa: CASNKGLAGLETQYF

abundance: many
v_gene: TRBV12-3/TRBV12-4
CDR3aa: CASSLTVGAKNIQYF

abundance: .
v_gene: TRBV4-2
CDR3aa: CASSQERDRGYGYTF

abundance: .
v_gene: TRBV20-1
CDR3aa: CCAPPYGAQNKNIQYF

abundance: many
v_gene: TRBV29-1
CDR3aa: CSVFSSGRASYEQYF

abundance: few
v_gene: TRBV2
CDR3aa: CASSGREKFYNEQFF

abundance: few
v_gene: TRBV6-1
CDR3aa: CASTTTPWGDNQPQHF

abundance: few
v_gene: TRBV3-1
CDR3aa: CASSQVSGMSSYNEQFF

abundance: many
v_gene: TRBV5-1
CDR3aa: CASSLDPSPPDTQYF

abundance: many
v_gene: TRBV29-1
CDR3aa: CSGRTGGTLREQYF

abundance: .
v_gene: TRBV29-1
CDR3aa: CSVRGNSNQPQHF

abundance: many
v_gene: TRBV18
CDR3aa: CASSPGRSPHGYTF

abundance: few
v_gene: TRBV3-1
CDR3aa: CASSQDLAGPLGVETQYF

abundance: .
v_gene: TRBV20-1
CDR3aa: CSADPGTQYF

abundance: once
v_gene: TRBV3-1
CDR3aa: CASTVGTGIPYEQYF

abundance: once
v_gene: TRBV12-3/TRBV12-4
CDR3aa: CASSSDRGAAQPQHF

abundance: few
v_gene: TRBV20-1
CDR3aa: CSAGTLWEQYF

abundance: few
v_gene: TRBV5-1
CDR3aa: CASSLEGGAEAFF

abundance: few
v_gene: TRBV5-6
CDR3aa: CASSLWTAPTGELFF

abundance: few
v_gene: TRBV19
CDR3aa: CASSQRLSPTGELFF

abundance: .
v_gene: TRBV7-8
CDR3aa: CASSLGEGSSYEQYF

abundance: few
v_gene: TRBV7-2
CDR3aa: CASSSPVHF

abundance: few
v_gene: TRBV27
CDR3aa: CASSYRGGYQPQHF

abundance: many
v_gene: TRBV27
CDR3aa: CASSFALTYEQYF

abundance: .
v_gene: TRBV30
CDR3aa: CAWSEQGYTEAFF

abundance: .
v_gene: TRBV15
CDR3aa: CATSGGSGRGYEQYF

abundance: few
v_gene: TRBV5-1
CDR3aa: CASSYSWNTEAFF

abundance: .
v_gene: TRBV7-3
CDR3aa: CASSPLKGGTDTQYF

abundance: .
v_gene: TRBV29-1
CDR3aa: CSVGAGNQPQHF

abundance: .
v_gene: TRBV20-1
CDR3aa: CSANRQVTYEQYF

abundance: .
v_gene: TRBV29-1
CDR3aa: CSVEGLADTQYF

abundance: few
v_gene: TRBV20-1
CDR3aa: CSAGQGPLEQYF

abundance: few
v_gene: TRBV7-9
CDR3aa: CASSFAGRSNSPLHF

abundance: .
v_gene: TRBV12-3/TRBV12-4
CDR3aa: CARRQSSTDTQYF

abundance: .
v_gene: TRBV27
CDR3aa: CASTSLGSNEQFF

abundance: once
v_gene: TRBV29-1
CDR3aa: CSVKMRSDEQFF

abundance: .
v_gene: TRBV6-5
CDR3aa: CASSYSGLDSYEQYF

abundance: few
v_gene: TRBV20-1
CDR3aa: CSASPTSGRLSADTQYF

abundance: .
v_gene: TRBV15
CDR3aa: CATSREYQGTGGNQPQHF

abundance: .
v_gene: TRBV20-1
CDR3aa: CSAREGLGTGELFF